Listed below are T cell receptor beta chains from one sample, sequenced in a study of cytomegalovirus exposure and HLA in healthy donors. This table comes from immunoSEQ multiplex PCR, and its TCRdb copy is limited to in-frame clones, with some not included. The sample carries under 150,000 clones, about 75% recorded once. The material sequenced was PBMCs. These receptors originate from a woman aged 25-40 years in good health and CMV-seronegative. Both conserved end residues are trimmed from each CDR3.

TRBJ1-5 TRBV4-2 ASSQDGQGSQPQH
TRBJ2-5 TRBV10-1 ASRAGVRETQY
TRBJ2-5 TRBV9 ASSSGGHQETQY
TRBJ1-5 TRBV27 ASSYSGALAERH
TRBJ1-2 TRBV29-1 SVRQGDYGYT
TRBJ2-1 TRBV6-1 ASSEGVGLAGGNEQF
TRBJ1-2 TRBV5-8 ASSSNRGTGVMFGGYT
TRBJ1-6 TRBV19 ASSITRTGASNSPLH
TRBJ1-2 TRBV6-5 ASSYSGTGGYT
TRBJ1-1 TRBV9 ASSPGGVNTEAF
TRBJ1-2 TRBV30 AWSLGQANGYT
TRBJ1-1 TRBV29-1 SSGTGANTEAF
TRBJ2-5 TRBV5-1 ASMTVGVGGLETQY
TRBJ2-1 TRBV11-3 ASSPGLAGGNEQF
TRBJ1-1 TRBV29-1 SVGATPGEAF
TRBJ1-3 TRBV11-2 ASSLDILSGNTIY
TRBJ2-5 TRBV2 ASSSTRGEQETQY
TRBJ1-1 TRBV4-2 ASSQAPGTGYTEAF
TRBJ2-2 TRBV7-2 ASTFLGGGELF
TRBJ1-2 TRBV18 ASSTDYGYT
TRBJ2-7 TRBV7-2 ASSSEASSYEQY
TRBJ1-2 TRBV27 ASSLTPTGVVYGYT
TRBJ1-3 TRBV18 ASSRDSISGNTIY
TRBJ2-2 TRBV9 ASSSTGQNTGELF
TRBJ2-2 TRBV5-1 ASSLISQPNTGELF
TRBJ1-2 TRBV30 AWSGQQFYGYT
TRBJ1-2 TRBV6-6 ASSYSTRENYGYT
TRBJ1-1 TRBV27 ASSLNRGDTEAF
TRBJ2-1 TRBV4-1 ASSQGAGVGYNEQF
TRBJ2-5 TRBV9 ASSPPRGETQY
TRBJ2-6 TRBV7-2 ASSSPGEANVLT
TRBJ2-5 TRBV5-1 ASSPGTGSGVGETQY
TRBJ2-7 TRBV25-1 ASSEYRGGRQY
TRBJ2-5 TRBV7-3 ASSLGPTETQY
TRBJ2-5 TRBV28 ASSLLGDTEETQY
TRBJ2-1 TRBV14 ASSPTGRIQYNEQF
TRBJ2-1 TRBV18 ASSPRGQGVGNEQF
TRBJ2-7 TRBV5-4 ASSRDRYSYEQY
TRBJ1-5 TRBV19 ASSTQGQGSNQPQH
TRBJ1-2 TRBV5-6 ARLRDGYT
TRBJ1-1 TRBV29-1 SVIQGLVNTEAF
TRBJ1-2 TRBV19 ASSIAVANYGYT
TRBJ1-6 TRBV5-4 ASSLVGVYNSPLH
TRBJ1-2 TRBV4-3 ASSQAPGTGAGYT
TRBJ1-2 TRBV7-8 ASSLVQDYGYT
TRBJ1-4 TRBV5-1 ASSLGLREEKLF
TRBJ1-2 TRBV27 ASSLSPGQGAWGGYT
TRBJ1-4 TRBV4-3 ASSQERGQGQYGNEKLF
TRBJ2-7 TRBV6-5 ASSYSEVSLSEQY
TRBJ1-1 TRBV5-1 ASKPGQERGEAF
TRBJ1-1 TRBV18 TSSPLGSTEAF
TRBJ2-3 TRBV30 AWSYSGGSTPGDTQY
TRBJ1-2 TRBV30 AWRDRSYGYT
TRBJ1-4 TRBV4-1 ASSLDRRKLF
TRBJ1-1 TRBV5-1 ASSEGQGATEAF
TRBJ2-2 TRBV5-1 ASGTPRGSTGELF
TRBJ1-2 TRBV5-1 ASSLGTGGYGYT